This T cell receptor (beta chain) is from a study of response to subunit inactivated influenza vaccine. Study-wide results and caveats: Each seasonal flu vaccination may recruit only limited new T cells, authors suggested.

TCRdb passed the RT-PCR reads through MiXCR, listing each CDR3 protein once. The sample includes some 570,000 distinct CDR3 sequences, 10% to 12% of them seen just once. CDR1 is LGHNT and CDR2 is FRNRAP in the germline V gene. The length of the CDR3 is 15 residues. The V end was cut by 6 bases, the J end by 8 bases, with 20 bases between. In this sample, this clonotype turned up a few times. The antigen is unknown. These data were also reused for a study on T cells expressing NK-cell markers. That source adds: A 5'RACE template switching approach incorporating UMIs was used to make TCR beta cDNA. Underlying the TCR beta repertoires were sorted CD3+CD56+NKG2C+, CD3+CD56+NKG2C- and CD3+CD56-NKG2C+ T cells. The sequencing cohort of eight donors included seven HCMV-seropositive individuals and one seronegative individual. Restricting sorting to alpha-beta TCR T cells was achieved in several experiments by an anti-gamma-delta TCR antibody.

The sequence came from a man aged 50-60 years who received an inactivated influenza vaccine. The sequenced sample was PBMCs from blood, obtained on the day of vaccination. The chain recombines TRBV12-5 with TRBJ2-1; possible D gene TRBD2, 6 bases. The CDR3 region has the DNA TGTGCTAGTGGCCCGACCGGGACTGACATGGATGAGCAGTTCTTC. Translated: CASGPTGTDMDEQFF.